The present T cell receptor beta chain was sequenced within a study of cytomegalovirus exposure and HLA in healthy donors. Trimming removed 5 bases at V and 4 bases at J, with 17 bases between. Per the germline V gene, CDR1 is SEHNR and CDR2 is FQNEAQ (reference sequence). This CDR3 is 15 amino acids long. The PCR employed 60 Vbeta primers together with 13 Jbeta primers. Method: immunoSEQ multiplex PCR; TCRdb's copy keeps in-frame clones and lacks some. The top ten clones hold over 9% of a sample with 95,000 to 110,000 clones, around 80% of them seen once. The chain combines TRBV7-9 with TRBJ1-1, with D tentatively TRBD1 (6 bases). The sequence was collected from a woman younger than 35 in good health and CMV-seropositive. The specimen sequenced was PBMCs. CDR3 protein: CASSPYGEGGTEAFF. The CDR3 region has the DNA TGTGCCAGCAGCCCTTACGGGGAGGGGGGCACTGAAGCTTTCTTT.